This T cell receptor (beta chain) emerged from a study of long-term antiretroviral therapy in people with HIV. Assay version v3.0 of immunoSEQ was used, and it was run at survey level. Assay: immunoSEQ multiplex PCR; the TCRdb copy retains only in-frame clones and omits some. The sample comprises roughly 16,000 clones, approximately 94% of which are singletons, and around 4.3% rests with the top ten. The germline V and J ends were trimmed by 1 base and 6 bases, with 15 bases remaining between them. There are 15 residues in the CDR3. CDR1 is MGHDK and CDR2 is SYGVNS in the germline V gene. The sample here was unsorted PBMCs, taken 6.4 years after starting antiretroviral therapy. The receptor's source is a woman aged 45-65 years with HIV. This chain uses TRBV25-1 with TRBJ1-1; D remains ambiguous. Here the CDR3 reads CASSESLETDAEAFF. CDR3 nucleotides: TGTGCCAGCAGTGAATCACTGGAAACGGACGCTGAAGCTTTCTTT.